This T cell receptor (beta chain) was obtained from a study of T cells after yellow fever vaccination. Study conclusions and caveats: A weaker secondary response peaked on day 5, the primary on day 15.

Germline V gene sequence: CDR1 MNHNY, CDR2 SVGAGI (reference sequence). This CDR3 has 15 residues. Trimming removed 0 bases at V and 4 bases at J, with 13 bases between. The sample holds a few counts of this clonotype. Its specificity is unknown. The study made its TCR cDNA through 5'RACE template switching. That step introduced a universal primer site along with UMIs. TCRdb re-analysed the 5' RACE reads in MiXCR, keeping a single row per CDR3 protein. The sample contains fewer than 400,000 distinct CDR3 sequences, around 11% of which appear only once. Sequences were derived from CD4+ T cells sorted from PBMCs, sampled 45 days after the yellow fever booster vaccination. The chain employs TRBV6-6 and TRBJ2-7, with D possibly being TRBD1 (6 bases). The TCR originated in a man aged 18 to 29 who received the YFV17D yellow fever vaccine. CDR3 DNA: TGTGCCAGCAGTTACTCGAACGCCAGGGGTTACGAGCAGTACTTC. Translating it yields CASSYSNARGYEQYF.